What follows are 30 T cell receptor beta chains derived from one specimen sequenced in a study of radiotherapy plus CTLA-4 blockade in lung cancer. TCRdb's copy holds only in-frame clones and misses some; the assay was immunoSEQ multiplex PCR. The table includes 70,000 to 95,000 clones, approximately 83% detected once. The sequences come from peripheral blood, collected from a patient treated with radiotherapy plus ipilimumab. The receptors were sampled from a human donor with non-small cell lung cancer that progressed on radiotherapy plus ipilimumab.

The chain couples TRBV15 to TRBJ2-5; maybe TRBD1 (6 bases). V lost 3 bases to trimming and J lost 1 base, with 12 bases between them. Germline V CDR1 and CDR2: LNHNV, YYDKDF (reference sequence). The CDR3 totals 15 residues. The CDR3 DNA is TGTGCCACCAGCAGGTCAGGGGCCCTCCAAGAGACCCAGTACTTC. This translates into CATSRSGALQETQYF.

This clone was counted a few times. V is TRBV7-9 and J is TRBJ2-7; 7 bases match TRBD1. Germline CDR1 reads SEHNR; CDR2 reads FQNEAQ (reference sequence). V dropped 1 base and J dropped 1; count of bases not matched to a gene: 10. CDR3 size: 17 residues. The CDR3 nucleotides are TGTGCCAGCAGCTTAGTTAGATCGACAGGGAAGTCCTACGAGCAGTACTTC. Its protein product is CASSLVRSTGKSYEQYF.

The gene calls are TRBV7-9 and TRBJ2-3, with D tentatively TRBD2 (6 bases). This CDR3 region has 16 residues. Trimming removed 6 bases at V and 6 bases at J, with 22 bases between. Germline assignment: CDR1 SEHNR and CDR2 FQNEAQ (reference sequence). CDR3 nucleotides: TGTGCCAGCAGTCTAGCGTTAGCGGCCACGGCGGATACGCAGTATTTT. It encodes CASSLALAATADTQYF.

The V call is TRBV5-6, the J call TRBJ2-2; D might be TRBD1 or TRBD2, each matching 6 bases. V lost 0 bases to trimming and J lost 5 bases, with 8 bases between them. Per the germline V gene, CDR1 is SGHDT and CDR2 is YYEEEE. The CDR3 sequence is 14 residues long. The CDR3 loop is CASSLVGGTGELFF. Written as DNA, the CDR3 is TGTGCCAGCAGCTTGGTAGGGGGGACCGGGGAGCTGTTTTTT.

The chain recombines TRBV4-2 with TRBJ2-2; D is unresolved. The CDR3 spans 12 residues. V lost 2 bases, J lost 8 bases, and 6 bases lay in between. Germline V gives CDR1 LGHNA, CDR2 YNFKEQ. CDR3 DNA: TGTGCCAGCAGCCAACCTGCTGGGGAGCTGTTTTTT. It yields the protein CASSQPAGELFF.

This rearrangement joins TRBV7-9 to TRBJ1-1; 7 bases fit TRBD1. V lost 1 base and J lost 5; bases outside the gene matches: 10. From germline, CDR1 is SEHNR and CDR2 FQNEAQ (reference sequence). This CDR3 is 16 amino acids long. The CDR3 nucleotides are TGTGCCAGCAGCTTAGACGGGACAGCTGGCGGGACTGAAGCTTTCTTT. Amino acids: CASSLDGTAGGTEAFF.

DNA of the CDR3: TGTGCCAGCTCACCGGAGGGGTTAAGGGGCTATGGCTACACCTTC. Amino acids: CASSPEGLRGYGYTF. The chain is built from TRBV18 and TRBJ1-2, with D tentatively TRBD1 (5 bases). CDR3 size: 15 residues. Germline CDR1 reads KGHSH; CDR2 reads LQKENI. The V end was cut by 3 bases, the J end by 4 bases, with 15 bases between.

This clone was recorded a few times. A read error may produce the germline difference seen at one junction end. The chain couples TRBV5-6 to TRBJ2-7; 12 positions agree with TRBD1. The CDR3 length is 16 residues. Germline V gene lookup returns CDR1 SGHDT and CDR2 YYEEEE. For the CDR3, the DNA is TGTGCCAGCAGTTTGGGACCGGGACAGGGGGCGGGGGAGCAGTACTTC. This translates into CASSLGPGQGAGEQYF.

The chain combines TRBV28 with TRBJ1-2, with D maybe TRBD1 (5 bases). There are 13 residues in the CDR3. Trimming took 5 bases from V and 8 from J, leaving 15 bases between them. From germline, CDR1 is MDHEN and CDR2 SYDVKM. The CDR3: CASSAAGTRGYTF. The DNA of the CDR3 is TGTGCCAGCAGTGCCGCCGGGACGAGGGGCTACACCTTC.

This clone was detected a few times. CDR3 amino acids: CASWDRGSSEQYF. The CDR3 DNA is TGTGCCAGCTGGGACAGGGGTTCCAGCGAGCAGTACTTC. The rearrangement links TRBV6-6 to TRBJ2-7; TRBD1 matches at 10 bases. This CDR3 spans 13 amino acids. V shed 8 bases and J 6 bases; nucleotides not matched to a gene: 7. CDR1 is MNHNY, CDR2 SVGAGI, per germline (reference sequence).

The chain has TRBV4-2 and TRBJ2-5, with 11 bases aligning to TRBD2. Germline V lookup: CDR1 LGHNA, CDR2 YNFKEQ. This CDR3 is built from 17 residues. V gave up 1 base and J gave up 1 base; unmatched junction bases: 5. The CDR3 DNA reads TGTGCCAGCAGCCAAGCATTCCTAGCGGGGGGCCAAGAGACCCAGTACTTC. Its translation is CASSQAFLAGGQETQYF.

The chain employs TRBV5-1 and TRBJ2-7; TRBD1 agrees at 11 bases. V was clipped by 1 base and J by 4 bases; unmatched bases: 13. CDR1 is SGHRS, CDR2 YFSETQ, per germline. The CDR3 is made up of 18 amino acids. The chain's CDR3 is CASSLRDSGTGGSYEQYF. CDR3 DNA sequence: TGCGCCAGCAGCTTGAGGGACTCTGGGACAGGGGGGAGTTACGAGCAGTACTTC.

This clone was detected only a few times. The chain links TRBV10-3 to TRBJ1-1; D is unclear. V lost 7 bases, J lost 10 bases, and 16 bases lay in between. Germline values: CDR1 ENHRY, CDR2 SYGVKD. The CDR3 spans 12 residues. The CDR3 DNA reads as TGTGCCATCAAGGATAATTATGGCTCAGCTTTCTTT. This codes for CAIKDNYGSAFF.

This chain links TRBV11-2 with TRBJ2-3; D gene uncertain. From germline, CDR1 is SGHAT and CDR2 FQNNGV. Trimming removed 2 bases at V and 0 bases at J, with 12 bases between. The CDR3 covers 16 residues. The CDR3 loop reads CASSLLERTSTDTQYF. The CDR3 DNA sequence: TGTGCCAGCAGCTTACTGGAGAGAACGAGCACAGATACGCAGTATTTT.

V and J are TRBV6-5 and TRBJ1-6, with TRBD1 as a possible D gene (5 bases). This CDR3 spans 16 amino acids. Germline V gives CDR1 MNHEY, CDR2 SVGAGI. V was trimmed by 0 bases and J by 9 bases, leaving 15 bases between them. CDR3 in amino acids: CASSYSSGGRGSPLHF. The CDR3 region has the DNA TGTGCCAGCAGTTACTCGAGCGGGGGGAGGGGTTCACCCCTCCACTTT.

The chain recombines TRBV13 with TRBJ2-1; 8 bases align to TRBD2. Per the germline V gene, CDR1 is PRHDT and CDR2 is FYEKMQ (reference sequence). V shed 5 bases and J 2 bases; nucleotides not matched to a gene: 20. CDR3 length: 20 residues. The CDR3 bases are TGTGCCAGCAGCCCGGGAGGGTTCGCGGGAGCCCGGGGACCCTACAATGAGCAGTTCTTC. Translation: CASSPGGFAGARGPYNEQFF. The full variable domain, completed using reference TRBV13 and TRBJ2-1, is AAGVIQSPRHLIKEKRETATLKCYPIPRHDTVYWYQQGPGQDPQFLISFYEKMQSDKGSIPDRFSAQQFSDYHSELNMSSLELGDSALYFCASSPGGFAGARGPYNEQFFGPGTRLTVL.

The chain couples TRBV5-6 to TRBJ1-1, with D possibly TRBD1 on 5 matching bases. Trimming removed 4 bases from V and 5 bases from J, with 18 bases in between. CDR3 length: 15 amino acids. Germline lookup yields CDR1 SGHDT and CDR2 YYEEEE. CDR3 sequence: CASSLSGTGGTEAFF. For the CDR3, the DNA is TGTGCCAGCAGCCTTTCCGGGACCGGAGGGACTGAAGCTTTCTTT.

The chain uses TRBV10-3 and TRBJ1-2, with 8 bases lining up with TRBD1. With V trimmed by 4 bases and J by 8 bases, 6 bases remained unmatched. Looked up from germline, CDR1 is ENHRY and CDR2 is SYGVKD. CDR3 length: 13 amino acids. The CDR3 nucleotides are TGTGCCATCAGTGCACAGGGGGAGGGAGGCTACACCTTC. Translating it yields CAISAQGEGGYTF.

This rearrangement joins TRBV5-4 to TRBJ2-7; 9 positions match TRBD1. The CDR3 length is 14 residues. V was pared by 5 bases and J by 2 bases, with 5 bases of the junction left unmatched. The germline V gene has CDR1 SGHNT and CDR2 YYREEE (reference sequence). The CDR3 protein is CASSTGGLAYEQYF. The CDR3 DNA follows: TGTGCCAGCAGTACAGGGGGCTTAGCCTACGAGCAGTACTTC.

This rearrangement joins TRBV18 to TRBJ1-6; D gene unclear. CDR1 and CDR2 from the germline V gene are KGHSH and LQKENI. V dropped 3 bases and J dropped 6 bases, with 6 bases sitting between them. The CDR3 runs 13 residues. CDR3 DNA: TGTGCCAGCTCACCGATGTCTAATTCACCCCTCCACTTT. Its translation: CASSPMSNSPLHF.

CDR3 nucleotide sequence: TGTGCCAGCAGCCTCCTGACAGGGGCGAATTATGGCTACACCTTC. Translation gives CASSLLTGANYGYTF. V is TRBV11-2 and J is TRBJ1-2, with 8 bases identical to TRBD1. V shed 5 bases and J 5 bases; nucleotides not matched to a gene: 10. The CDR3 has 15 amino acids. Germline V gives CDR1 SGHAT, CDR2 FQNNGV.

V and J are TRBV15 and TRBJ2-2, with D unclear. The CDR3 consists of 15 residues. With 0 bases removed from V and 5 bases from J, the gap between germline ends came to 10 bases. Germline V lookup: CDR1 LNHNV, CDR2 YYDKDF (reference sequence). CDR3 sequence (DNA): TGTGCCACCAGCAGAGATCGGGTGCGGACCGGGGAGCTGTTTTTT. Encoded protein: CATSRDRVRTGELFF.

The CDR3 loop is CASTPGGGLYGYTF. Written as DNA, the CDR3 is TGTGCCAGCACCCCCGGGGGGGGCCTCTATGGCTACACCTTC. The chain has TRBV2 and TRBJ1-2, with a tentative D call TRBD1 (6 bases). V lost 7 bases, J lost 4 bases, and 16 bases lay in between. The CDR3 extends over 14 amino acids. The germline CDR1 and CDR2 sequences are SNHLY and FYNNEI.

The V gene is TRBV10-1, the J gene TRBJ1-2; unclear D gene. The CDR3 extends over 14 amino acids. Germline assignment: CDR1 WNHNN and CDR2 SYGVQD (reference sequence). V lost 5 bases, J lost 4 bases, and 14 bases lay in between. The CDR3 region has the DNA TGCGCCAGCAGTCCCGGAGAGGCAGGCTATGGCTACACCTTC. This gives the protein CASSPGEAGYGYTF.

The chain joins TRBV14 to TRBJ2-5; maybe TRBD1 (5 bases). V lost 1 base to trimming and J lost 5 bases, with 14 bases between them. CDR1 and CDR2 from the germline V gene are SGHDN and FVKESK. CDR3 length: 15 residues. CDR3 amino acids: CASSQALGRQETQYF. CDR3 sequence (DNA): TGTGCCAGCAGCCAAGCGCTAGGCCGACAGGAGACCCAGTACTTC.

The rearrangement uses TRBV28 and TRBJ2-5, with TRBD2 matching over 11 bases. V was pared by 5 bases and J by 0 bases, with 5 bases of the junction left unmatched. Germline V gene lookup returns CDR1 MDHEN and CDR2 SYDVKM. The CDR3 covers 16 residues. The CDR3 here is CASSLTSGSYQETQYF. CDR3 nucleotide sequence: TGTGCCAGCAGTCTTACTAGCGGGAGTTACCAAGAGACCCAGTACTTC. The whole variable domain, remainder taken from reference TRBV28 and TRBJ2-5, is DVKVTQSSRYLVKRTGEKVFLECVQDMDHENMFWYRQDPGLGLRLIYFSYDVKMKEKGDIPEGYSVSREKKERFSLILESASTNQTSMYLCASSLTSGSYQETQYFGPGTRLLVL.

J is TRBJ2-3 and V is TRBV11-2; D may match TRBD1 or TRBD2 (5 bases each). Germline CDR1 SGHAT, CDR2 FQNNGV. The CDR3 consists of 15 residues. V was clipped by 1 base and J by 3 bases, with 11 bases between them. CDR3 nucleotides: TGTGCCAGCAGCTTAGCCGGGGCGAGGACAGATACGCAGTATTTT. Encoded protein: CASSLAGARTDTQYF.

Written as DNA, the CDR3 is TGTGCCAGCAGCTTAGGTAGGACTTCCAATGAGCAGTTCTTC. Translating it yields CASSLGRTSNEQFF. The chain joins TRBV11-3 to TRBJ2-1; perhaps TRBD2 as D (5 bases). CDR3 length equals 14 residues. V lost 1 base and J lost 6, with 10 bases in between. Germline V gene sequence: CDR1 SGHNT, CDR2 YENEEA. Complete variable domain (other parts from reference TRBV11-3 and TRBJ2-1): EAGVVQSPRYKIIEKKQPVAFWCNPISGHNTLYWYLQNLGQGPELLIRYENEEAVDDSQLPKDRFSAERLKGVDSTLKIQPAELGDSAVYLCASSLGRTSNEQFFGPGTRLTVL.

The rearrangement joins TRBV2 to TRBJ2-1; D is unresolved. The length of the CDR3 is 14 residues. Germline V gene sequence: CDR1 SNHLY, CDR2 FYNNEI. The ends were cut back, 7 bases at V and 6 bases at J, with 16 bases in the middle. Here the CDR3 reads CASNRPRPFNEQFF. The DNA for the CDR3 is TGTGCCAGCAACCGCCCCCGCCCCTTCAATGAGCAGTTCTTC.

The V and J genes are TRBV9 and TRBJ2-7, with 8 positions matching TRBD1. Trimming removed 4 bases from V and 3 bases from J; junction bases left unmatched: 9. Germline loops: CDR1 SGDLS, CDR2 YYNGEE. The length of the CDR3 is 15 residues. The CDR3 protein is CASSSPGQGGYEQYF. The CDR3 DNA reads TGTGCCAGCAGCTCTCCCGGACAGGGCGGCTACGAGCAGTACTTC.